One sample yielded the 12 T cell receptor beta chains listed below, sequenced in a study of cytomegalovirus exposure and HLA in healthy donors. The protocol was immunoSEQ multiplex PCR, while the TCRdb copy is restricted to in-frame clones and leaves out a portion. This sample has about 98,000 clones; roughly 90% occur once, and the top ten carry 5.5% to 7.5%. What was sequenced was PBMCs. The receptors derive from a man between 18 and 29 years old in good health and CMV-seropositive.

The chain joins TRBV6-5 to TRBJ2-7, with D possibly TRBD1 on 6 matching bases. The CDR3 contains 14 residues. V lost 1 base and J 2 bases, leaving 9 bases between the germline ends. Germline loops: CDR1 MNHEY, CDR2 SVGAGI. CDR3 sequence: CASSYWTDTYEQYF. CDR3 DNA: TGTGCCAGCAGTTACTGGACAGACACCTACGAGCAGTACTTC.

The chain is built from TRBV29-1 and TRBJ1-5; D ambiguous. Germline V gene data show CDR1 as SQVTM and CDR2 as ANQGSEA. V was shortened by 3 bases and J by 1 base, with 13 bases between the two germline ends. CDR3 length equals 15 residues. For the CDR3, the DNA is TGCAGCGTTGAGGTTTTCGGGGAGAGCAATCAGCCCCAGCATTTT. This translates into CSVEVFGESNQPQHF. Combining the CDR3 with reference TRBV29-1 and TRBJ1-5 gives the whole variable domain SAVISQKPSRDICQRGTSLTIQCQVDSQVTMMFWYRQQPGQSLTLIATANQGSEATYESGFVIDKFPISRPNLTFSTLTVSNMSPEDSSIYLCSVEVFGESNQPQHFGDGTRLSIL.

The chain employs TRBV2 and TRBJ1-5; unclear D gene. The germline V gene encodes CDR1 SNHLY and CDR2 FYNNEI. The CDR3 is 13 amino acids. V lost 3 bases and J 5 bases, leaving 8 bases between the germline ends. CDR3 sequence: CASSESGYQPQHF. The CDR3 DNA sequence: TGTGCCAGCAGTGAGTCGGGGTATCAGCCCCAGCATTTT.

CDR3 nucleotide sequence: TGTGCCAGCGACTTTGAAGAGAGCCACGAGCAGTACTTC. Its translation is CASDFEESHEQYF. The chain has TRBV27 and TRBJ2-7, with no clear D. V was clipped by 8 bases and J by 5 bases, with 16 bases between them. Looked up from germline, CDR1 is MNHEY and CDR2 is SMNVEV (reference sequence). The CDR3 is 13 residues long.

This chain joins TRBV4-1 and TRBJ1-4; tentatively, D is TRBD1 (6 bases). In germline, CDR1 is MGHRA, CDR2 YSYEKL. The CDR3 length is 16 residues. V lost 7 bases and J 7 bases, leaving 22 bases between the germline ends. The CDR3 sequence is CASTPRGGGAGEKLFF. The CDR3 DNA reads TGCGCCAGCACCCCCAGGGGCGGTGGTGCAGGTGAAAAACTGTTTTTT.

V usage is TRBV6-4 and J usage is TRBJ2-3, with a weak D call TRBD2 (7 bases). Germline V gene sequence: CDR1 MRHNA, CDR2 SNTAGT. The ends were cut back, 0 bases at V and 9 bases at J, with 13 bases in the middle. The CDR3 consists of 14 residues. The CDR3 sequence is CASSDSGGRGTQYF. The CDR3 bases are TGTGCCAGCAGTGACTCGGGGGGGCGTGGAACGCAGTATTTT.

The chain recombines TRBV5-4 with TRBJ2-2, with D maybe TRBD1 (6 bases). Trimming left V 1 base short and J 2 bases short, with 12 bases between. CDR1 is SGHNT, CDR2 YYREEE, per germline (reference sequence). The CDR3 consists of 16 residues. The chain's CDR3 is CASSLKGTPNTGELFF. The DNA of the CDR3 is TGTGCCAGCAGCTTGAAGGGGACACCTAACACCGGGGAGCTGTTTTTT.

The chain is built from TRBV5-4 and TRBJ2-3, with D possibly TRBD1 on 6 matching bases. Germline loops: CDR1 SGHNT, CDR2 YYREEE (reference sequence). The CDR3 is 13 residues long. Trimming took 4 bases from V and 8 from J, leaving 14 bases between them. CDR3 amino acids: CASSIRTDSTQYF. The CDR3 nucleotides are TGTGCCAGCAGCATCCGGACAGACTCTACGCAGTATTTT. Combining the CDR3 with reference TRBV5-4 and TRBJ2-3 gives the whole variable domain ETGVTQSPTHLIKTRGQQVTLRCSSQSGHNTVSWYQQALGQGPQFIFQYYREEENGRGNFPPRFSGLQFPNYSSELNVNALELDDSALYLCASSIRTDSTQYFGPGTRLTVL.

The chain recombines TRBV11-3 with TRBJ2-5; the D gene is possibly TRBD2 (5 bases). V was trimmed by 2 bases and J by 1 base, leaving 8 bases between them. The CDR3 is made up of 14 amino acids. Germline CDR1 and CDR2: SGHNT and YENEEA. Here the CDR3 reads CASSLWESQETQYF. The CDR3 nucleotides read TGTGCCAGCAGCTTATGGGAGTCCCAAGAGACCCAGTACTTC.

The chain joins TRBV19 to TRBJ1-4; a weak D match, TRBD1 (5 bases). Germline CDR1 reads LNHDA; CDR2 reads SQIVND (reference sequence). V lost 8 bases and J lost 4, with 14 bases in between. The CDR3 has 14 amino acids. This CDR3 is CASSGVSGNEKLFF. For the CDR3, the DNA is TGTGCCAGTTCGGGGGTCTCGGGTAATGAAAAACTGTTTTTT.

The V gene is TRBV27, the J gene TRBJ2-3; 15 bases are a match to TRBD2. This CDR3 has 15 amino acids. CDR1 and CDR2 from the germline V gene are MNHEY and SMNVEV (reference sequence). V lost 5 bases and J lost 8; bases outside the gene matches: 5. This CDR3 is CASSGTSGGPLTQYF. CDR3 bases: TGTGCCAGCAGTGGGACTAGCGGGGGGCCACTTACGCAGTATTTT.

The J gene is TRBJ2-7, the V gene TRBV7-9; 8 bases line up with TRBD2. The CDR3 sequence is 14 residues long. Germline-derived CDR1 and CDR2 are SEHNR and FQNEAQ (reference sequence). After removal of 8 bases from V and 5 bases from J, the junction contained 11 bases not matched to a gene. The DNA for the CDR3 is TGTGCCAGCCATGAGTACGGGGGGGACAACGAGCAGTACTTC. Its protein product is CASHEYGGDNEQYF.